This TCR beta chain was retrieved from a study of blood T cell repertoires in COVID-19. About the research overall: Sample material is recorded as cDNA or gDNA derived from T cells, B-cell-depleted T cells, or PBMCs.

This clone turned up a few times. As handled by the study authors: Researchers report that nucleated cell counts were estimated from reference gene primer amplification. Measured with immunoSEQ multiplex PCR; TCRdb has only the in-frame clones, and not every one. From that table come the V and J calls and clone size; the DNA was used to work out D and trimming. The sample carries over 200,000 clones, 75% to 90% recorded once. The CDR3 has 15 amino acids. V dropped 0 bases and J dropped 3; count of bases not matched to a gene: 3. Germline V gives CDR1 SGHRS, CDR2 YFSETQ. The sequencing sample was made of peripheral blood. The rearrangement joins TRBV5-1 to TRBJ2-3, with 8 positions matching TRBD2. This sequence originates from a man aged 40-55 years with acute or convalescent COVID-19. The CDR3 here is CASSLEGLGTDTQYF. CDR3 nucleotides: TGCGCCAGCAGCTTGGAGGGACTAGGTACAGATACGCAGTATTTT.